This TCR beta chain stems from a study of shared clonotypes between healthy human individuals. The method was immunoSEQ multiplex PCR; TCRdb's version includes in-frame clones alone and lacks a portion of them. Of fewer than 550,000 clones listed, about 80% were seen once; the top ten hold 12%. Germline assignment: CDR1 SNHLY and CDR2 FYNNEI. V was shortened by 3 bases and J by 6 bases, with 20 bases between the two germline ends. The CDR3 contains 16 residues. The genes are TRBV2 and TRBJ1-1, with unresolved D. The source material was PBMCs. The clonotype comes from a woman in her 40s in good health. Some clones in this sample may be carry-over from other donors' samples. For the CDR3, the DNA is TGTGCCAGCAGTGATTCCCCTCAATCTATAGGGTCTGAAGCTTTCTTT. Its translation: CASSDSPQSIGSEAFF.